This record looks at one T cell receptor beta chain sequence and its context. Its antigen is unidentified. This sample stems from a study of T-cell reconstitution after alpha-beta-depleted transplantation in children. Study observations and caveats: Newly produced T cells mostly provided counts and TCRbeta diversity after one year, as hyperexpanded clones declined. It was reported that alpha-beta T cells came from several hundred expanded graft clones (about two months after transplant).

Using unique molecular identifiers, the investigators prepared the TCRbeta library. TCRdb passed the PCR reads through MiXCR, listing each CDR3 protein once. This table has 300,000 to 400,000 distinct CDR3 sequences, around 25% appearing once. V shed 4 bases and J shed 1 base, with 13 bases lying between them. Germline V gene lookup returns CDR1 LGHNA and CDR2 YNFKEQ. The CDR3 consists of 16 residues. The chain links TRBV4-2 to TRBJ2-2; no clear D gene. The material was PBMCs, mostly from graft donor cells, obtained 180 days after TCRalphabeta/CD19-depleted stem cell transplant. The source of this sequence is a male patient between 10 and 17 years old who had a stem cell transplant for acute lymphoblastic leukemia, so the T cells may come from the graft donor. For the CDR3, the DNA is TGTGCCAGCAGCCTCCTCGAGGTGTGGAACACCGGGGAGCTGTTTTTT. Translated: CASSLLEVWNTGELFF.